A single T cell receptor beta chain is shown here with its context. CDR1 is SEHNR and CDR2 is FQNEAQ in the germline V gene (reference sequence). Trimming removed 5 bases from V and 0 bases from J, with 14 bases in between. The CDR3 length is 15 residues. This record belongs to a study of blood T cell repertoires in COVID-19. Overall study: There were acute and convalescent COVID-19 samples, and they came from the United States, Italy and Spain. From T cells, B-cell-depleted T cells, or PBMCs came the material, which was cDNA or gDNA.

In the authors' methods: Cell counts per sample came from amplifying reference gene primers. Only in-frame clones appear in the TCRdb table, and some are missing; sequencing was by immunoSEQ multiplex PCR. V, J and clone size derive from that table, while D and trimming were established from the DNA sequence. The table has approximately 180,000 clones, about 90% seen once. This receptor was identified in a man aged 35 to 55 with active or convalescent COVID-19. The chain employs TRBV7-9 and TRBJ2-7; weak D call: TRBD2 (5 bases). Sequencing was done on a sample of peripheral blood. The CDR3 bases are TGTGCCAGCAGCCCGTGGACGGGAAGCTCCTACGAGCAGTACTTC. As protein: CASSPWTGSSYEQYF.